This entry is about one T cell receptor (beta chain). What it recognizes is unknown. Primers: 60 Vbeta forward and 13 Jbeta reverse. Sequenced by immunoSEQ multiplex PCR; TCRdb stores in-frame clones only, minus some. The profile shows about 150,000 clones, over 75% of them singletons. The data derive from a study of cytomegalovirus exposure and HLA in healthy donors. Findings of the study overall: A later analysis appeared to link common viral pathogens to several of the most significant clusters.

Input material: PBMCs. The origin of this receptor is a woman between 25 and 40 years old in good health and CMV-seronegative.

For the CDR3, the DNA is TGTGCCAGCAGCTGGGAGTACAGGGGAAGGGGTCGGGCCACTGAAGCTTTCTTT. This translates into CASSWEYRGRGRATEAFF. The rearrangement joins TRBV11-2 to TRBJ1-1; 7 bases map to TRBD1. Germline CDR1 SGHAT, CDR2 FQNNGV. This CDR3 is 18 amino acids long. The V gene end was trimmed by 4 bases and the J gene end by 4 bases; junction bases not matched to a gene: 18.